This T cell receptor beta chain was obtained from a study of metastatic and nonmetastatic thyroid tumors. TCRdb re-called the PCR reads via MiXCR. The sample carries about 16,000 clones, about 29% recorded once. Until they underwent thyroid surgery, no patient had received any treatment. This clone has more than one count but fewer than ten. Germline CDR1 is SNHLY and CDR2 is FYNNEI. The CDR3 is made up of 13 amino acids. The junction had 2 bases not matched to a gene; V was cut back by 4 bases and J by 3 bases. Source material: tumor tissue. The clonotype originates from a male donor with papillary thyroid cancer or a benign thyroid nodule (not recorded which). Some clones in this sample may be carry-over from other donors' samples. The chain has TRBV2 and TRBJ2-7; 8 bases line up with TRBD1. CDR3 in DNA: TGTGCCAGCAGTGGGGACAGGCTCTACGAGCAGTACTTC. Protein product: CASSGDRLYEQYF.